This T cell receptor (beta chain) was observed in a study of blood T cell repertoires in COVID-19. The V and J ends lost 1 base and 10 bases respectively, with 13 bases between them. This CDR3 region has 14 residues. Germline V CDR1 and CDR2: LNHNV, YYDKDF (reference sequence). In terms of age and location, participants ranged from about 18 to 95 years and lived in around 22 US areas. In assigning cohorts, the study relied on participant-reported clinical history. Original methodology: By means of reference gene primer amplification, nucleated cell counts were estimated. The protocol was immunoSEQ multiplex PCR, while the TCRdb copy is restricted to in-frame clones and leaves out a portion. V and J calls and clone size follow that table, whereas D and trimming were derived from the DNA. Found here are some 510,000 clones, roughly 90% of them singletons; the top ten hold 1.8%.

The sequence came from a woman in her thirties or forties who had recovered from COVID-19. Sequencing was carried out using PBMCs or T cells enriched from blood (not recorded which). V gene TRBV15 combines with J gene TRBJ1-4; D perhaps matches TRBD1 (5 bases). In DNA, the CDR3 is TGTGCCACCAGCAGAGTCGGGGGAGTTGGAAAACTGTTTTTT. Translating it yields CATSRVGGVGKLFF.